These T cell receptor beta chains were read from a single sample in a study of cytomegalovirus exposure and HLA in healthy donors. Sequencing was performed with immunoSEQ multiplex PCR; in TCRdb, only in-frame clones are kept and a portion is missing. The profile covers 170,000 or so clones, with about four fifths appearing a single time and 6% to 7.5% taken by the ten largest. Source material: PBMCs. These receptors were obtained from a young man in good health and CMV-seropositive. The CDR3 runs from the conserved cysteine through the conserved F or W. Fields, in order: D gene, V gene, clone size, J gene, CDR3 DNA, CDR3 protein. D genes are given only for firm matches. Clone sizes are given selectively: once, few, many, or a class where the clone is expanded.

d_gene: .
v_gene: TRBV18
abundance: .
j_gene: TRBJ1-2
CDR3nt: TGTGCCAGCTCACCACGGGCCAGGGTATTCTATGGCTACACCTTC
CDR3aa: CASSPRARVFYGYTF

d_gene: .
v_gene: TRBV15
abundance: .
j_gene: TRBJ1-2
CDR3nt: TGTGCCACCAGCAGAGATGCGGCAGAAGGCTATACCTATGGCTACACCTTC
CDR3aa: CATSRDAAEGYTYGYTF

d_gene: TRBD1
v_gene: TRBV6-1
abundance: .
j_gene: TRBJ1-2
CDR3nt: TGTGCCAGCACTCACGCTACAGGGGAAAACTATGGCTACACCTTC
CDR3aa: CASTHATGENYGYTF

d_gene: .
v_gene: TRBV7-8
abundance: .
j_gene: TRBJ1-2
CDR3nt: TGTGCCAGCAGCGCAATGACAGCTAACTATGGCTACACCTTC
CDR3aa: CASSAMTANYGYTF

d_gene: .
v_gene: TRBV18
abundance: .
j_gene: TRBJ2-7
CDR3nt: TGTGCCAGCTCCCCCGGGAACTACGAGCAGTACTTC
CDR3aa: CASSPGNYEQYF

d_gene: .
v_gene: TRBV9
abundance: .
j_gene: TRBJ2-2
CDR3nt: TGTGCCAGCAGCGTAGGGGGGCATAACACCGGGGAGCTGTTTTTT
CDR3aa: CASSVGGHNTGELFF

d_gene: .
v_gene: TRBV5-1
abundance: .
j_gene: TRBJ1-1
CDR3nt: TGCGCCAGCAGCGCCTATATGAACACTGAAGCTTTCTTT
CDR3aa: CASSAYMNTEAFF

d_gene: .
v_gene: TRBV30
abundance: .
j_gene: TRBJ2-6
CDR3nt: TGTGCCTCGCAAGGGGGGGTCTCCCATCTGGAGGCCAACGTCCTGACTTTC
CDR3aa: CASQGGVSHLEANVLTF

d_gene: TRBD1
v_gene: TRBV6-1
abundance: .
j_gene: TRBJ1-2
CDR3nt: TGTGCCAGCAGGAAGGACAGGGGGTTTGACTATGGCTACACCTTC
CDR3aa: CASRKDRGFDYGYTF

d_gene: .
v_gene: TRBV7-9
abundance: .
j_gene: TRBJ2-7
CDR3nt: TGTGCCAGCAGTAGGGGGGGACTACCATACGAGCAGTACTTC
CDR3aa: CASSRGGLPYEQYF

d_gene: TRBD1
v_gene: TRBV2
abundance: once
j_gene: TRBJ1-1
CDR3nt: TGTGCCAGCAGCGGACAGGGATTTAGTGGCACTGAAGCTTTCTTT
CDR3aa: CASSGQGFSGTEAFF

d_gene: TRBD2
v_gene: TRBV10-1
abundance: .
j_gene: TRBJ2-5
CDR3nt: TGCGCCAGCAGTGACGCGTCGTCGCGGGGGCAAGAGACCCAGTACTTC
CDR3aa: CASSDASSRGQETQYF

d_gene: .
v_gene: TRBV4-2
abundance: .
j_gene: TRBJ2-4
CDR3nt: TGTGCCAGCAGCCAACCCCGAGAGTTAGCCAAAAACATTCAGTACTTC
CDR3aa: CASSQPRELAKNIQYF

d_gene: .
v_gene: TRBV7-2
abundance: once
j_gene: TRBJ2-5
CDR3nt: TGTGCCAGCAGCTCCCGACTAGATGGAGAGACCCAGTACTTC
CDR3aa: CASSSRLDGETQYF

d_gene: TRBD1
v_gene: TRBV28
abundance: .
j_gene: TRBJ1-1
CDR3nt: TGTGCCAGCAGTTTCCCGGGACAGGGGGGCACTGAAGCTTTCTTT
CDR3aa: CASSFPGQGGTEAFF

d_gene: .
v_gene: TRBV28
abundance: .
j_gene: TRBJ2-7
CDR3nt: TGTGCCAGCAGTCCCGGTTACGAGCAGTACTTC
CDR3aa: CASSPGYEQYF

d_gene: .
v_gene: TRBV19
abundance: .
j_gene: TRBJ1-5
CDR3nt: TGTGCCAGTAGTATGGGTCAGGGGCCGGGCAATCAGCCCCAGCATTTT
CDR3aa: CASSMGQGPGNQPQHF

d_gene: .
v_gene: TRBV27
abundance: .
j_gene: TRBJ2-5
CDR3nt: TGTGCCAGCGGGTCGCGGCGGGTGGAGACCCAGTACTTC
CDR3aa: CASGSRRVETQYF

d_gene: .
v_gene: TRBV7-9
abundance: .
j_gene: TRBJ1-2
CDR3nt: TGTGCCAGCAGCTTAGCGGCAGGGAACTATGGCTACACCTTC
CDR3aa: CASSLAAGNYGYTF

d_gene: .
v_gene: TRBV7-3
abundance: .
j_gene: TRBJ2-1
CDR3nt: TGTGCCAGCAGCTTAAGACTGTTCTTC
CDR3aa: CASSLRLFF

d_gene: TRBD2
v_gene: TRBV30
abundance: .
j_gene: TRBJ2-5
CDR3nt: TGTGCCTGGAGACGCGATAGCGGGAGGTCAGAGACCCAGTACTTC
CDR3aa: CAWRRDSGRSETQYF

d_gene: .
v_gene: TRBV27
abundance: .
j_gene: TRBJ1-1
CDR3nt: TGTGCCAGCAGTCCTCTCGACAGGAGGAACACTGAAGCTTTCTTT
CDR3aa: CASSPLDRRNTEAFF

d_gene: TRBD1
v_gene: TRBV5-5
abundance: .
j_gene: TRBJ2-3
CDR3nt: TGTGCCAGCAGCCCCACAGGGGGCCCAGATACGCAGTATTTT
CDR3aa: CASSPTGGPDTQYF

d_gene: TRBD1
v_gene: TRBV19
abundance: .
j_gene: TRBJ2-7
CDR3nt: TGTGCCAGTAGGCGACAGGGACGTCTGGGCGAGCAGTACTTC
CDR3aa: CASRRQGRLGEQYF

d_gene: .
v_gene: TRBV28
abundance: .
j_gene: TRBJ2-7
CDR3nt: TGTGCCAGCAGGTCGAGCGGGCTCGAGCAGTACTTC
CDR3aa: CASRSSGLEQYF

d_gene: TRBD2
v_gene: TRBV5-4
abundance: few
j_gene: TRBJ2-5
CDR3nt: TGTGCCAGCGGGACTAGCGGGAGGGGATGGGAGACCCAGTACTTC
CDR3aa: CASGTSGRGWETQYF

d_gene: TRBD2
v_gene: TRBV10-3
abundance: .
j_gene: TRBJ2-3
CDR3nt: TGTGCCATCAGTGAAGAGCGGGGGGCTCCCCCGGATACGCAGTATTTT
CDR3aa: CAISEERGAPPDTQYF

d_gene: TRBD1
v_gene: TRBV19
abundance: .
j_gene: TRBJ1-1
CDR3nt: TGTGCCAGTAGTATCTCACAGGGGGTTATGAACACTGAAGCTTTCTTT
CDR3aa: CASSISQGVMNTEAFF

d_gene: .
v_gene: TRBV27
abundance: .
j_gene: TRBJ2-3
CDR3nt: TGTGCCAGCAGTTTAGCGGGATGGGGCACAGATACGCAGTATTTT
CDR3aa: CASSLAGWGTDTQYF

d_gene: TRBD2
v_gene: TRBV30
abundance: .
j_gene: TRBJ2-3
CDR3nt: TGTGCCTGGAGTGTCCTGGGACTAGCGGGATCAGATACGCAGTATTTT
CDR3aa: CAWSVLGLAGSDTQYF

d_gene: .
v_gene: TRBV5-1
abundance: .
j_gene: TRBJ2-5
CDR3nt: TGCGCCAGCAGCTTGGGACAGGATATGGGGACCCAGTACTTC
CDR3aa: CASSLGQDMGTQYF

d_gene: .
v_gene: TRBV30
abundance: .
j_gene: TRBJ1-2
CDR3nt: TGTGCCTGGAACCTGCAAAGAGCAGGTGGTTACACCTTC
CDR3aa: CAWNLQRAGGYTF

d_gene: .
v_gene: TRBV5-1
abundance: few
j_gene: TRBJ2-7
CDR3nt: TGCGCCAGCAGCTTGGGGAGGATCACCTACGAGCAGTACTTC
CDR3aa: CASSLGRITYEQYF

d_gene: TRBD2
v_gene: TRBV30
abundance: .
j_gene: TRBJ2-1
CDR3nt: TGTGCCTGGAGTGTATGGTCCGGGACTAGCGGTAACAATGAGCAGTTCTTC
CDR3aa: CAWSVWSGTSGNNEQFF

d_gene: .
v_gene: TRBV5-1
abundance: .
j_gene: TRBJ2-1
CDR3nt: TGCGCCAGCAGCTTGGCAAGCGGCAGACTATACAATGAGCAGTTCTTC
CDR3aa: CASSLASGRLYNEQFF

d_gene: .
v_gene: TRBV28
abundance: .
j_gene: TRBJ1-1
CDR3nt: TGTGCCAGCAGCTTCCCACCTACCAACACTGAAGCTTTCTTT
CDR3aa: CASSFPPTNTEAFF

d_gene: .
v_gene: TRBV6-5
abundance: .
j_gene: TRBJ2-1
CDR3nt: TGTGCCAGCCGGGTCTCATATTCCTCCTACAATGAGCAGTTCTTC
CDR3aa: CASRVSYSSYNEQFF

d_gene: .
v_gene: TRBV7-9
abundance: .
j_gene: TRBJ1-1
CDR3nt: TGTGCCAGCAGCACAGGTGCAGGGAACACTGAAGCTTTCTTT
CDR3aa: CASSTGAGNTEAFF

d_gene: TRBD2
v_gene: TRBV14
abundance: .
j_gene: TRBJ2-2
CDR3nt: TGTGCCAGCAGCCCAACCGTCCTAGCGGCGAACACCGGGGAGCTGTTTTTT
CDR3aa: CASSPTVLAANTGELFF

d_gene: .
v_gene: TRBV23-1
abundance: .
j_gene: TRBJ2-1
CDR3nt: TGCGCCAGCAGTCTAGGCGCCCAGCGCCCCGCCTACAATGAGCAGTTCTTC
CDR3aa: CASSLGAQRPAYNEQFF

d_gene: .
v_gene: TRBV19
abundance: .
j_gene: TRBJ1-5
CDR3nt: TGTGCCATTCTTTCGGGGTATCAGCCCCAGCATTTT
CDR3aa: CAILSGYQPQHF

d_gene: .
v_gene: TRBV19
abundance: .
j_gene: TRBJ1-4
CDR3nt: TGTGCCAGTAGTATAGGGCGGGGAGGCGGTGAAAAACTGTTTTTT
CDR3aa: CASSIGRGGGEKLFF

d_gene: TRBD2
v_gene: TRBV5-4
abundance: .
j_gene: TRBJ2-1
CDR3nt: TGTGCCAGCCACATACGGGGGGTCGGTTACAATGAGCAGTTCTTC
CDR3aa: CASHIRGVGYNEQFF

d_gene: .
v_gene: TRBV5-1
abundance: .
j_gene: TRBJ1-2
CDR3nt: TGCGCCAGCAGCTTGGAAGGAGACTATGGCTACACCTTC
CDR3aa: CASSLEGDYGYTF

d_gene: TRBD1
v_gene: TRBV15
abundance: .
j_gene: TRBJ1-2
CDR3nt: TGTGCCACCAGCTCCGACAGGGGCTACGGCTACACCTTC
CDR3aa: CATSSDRGYGYTF

d_gene: .
v_gene: TRBV30
abundance: .
j_gene: TRBJ2-2
CDR3nt: TGTGCCTCAAGGGGCCTGAACACCGGGGAGCTGTTTTTT
CDR3aa: CASRGLNTGELFF

d_gene: TRBD2
v_gene: TRBV18
abundance: .
j_gene: TRBJ2-1
CDR3nt: TGTGCCAGCTCACAGGCCGAGGGACTAGCGGGAGGGGAGCAGTTCTTC
CDR3aa: CASSQAEGLAGGEQFF

d_gene: .
v_gene: TRBV27
abundance: .
j_gene: TRBJ1-4
CDR3nt: TGTGCCAGCAGTTTATCAACCGGGGGTGGGGAAAAACTGTTTTTT
CDR3aa: CASSLSTGGGEKLFF

d_gene: TRBD1
v_gene: TRBV28
abundance: .
j_gene: TRBJ1-3
CDR3nt: TGTGCCAGCAGTTTACAGAGGGGGCGAGGAAACACCATATATTTT
CDR3aa: CASSLQRGRGNTIYF

d_gene: TRBD2
v_gene: TRBV28
abundance: .
j_gene: TRBJ2-3
CDR3nt: TGTGCCAGCAGTTTGCGGGAGACGGTCACAGATACGCAGTATTTT
CDR3aa: CASSLRETVTDTQYF

d_gene: TRBD1
v_gene: TRBV11-2
abundance: .
j_gene: TRBJ1-1
CDR3nt: TGTGCCAGCAGCATCAAGACAGGGTCAAACGAAGCTTTCTTT
CDR3aa: CASSIKTGSNEAFF

d_gene: TRBD1
v_gene: TRBV5-1
abundance: .
j_gene: TRBJ1-4
CDR3nt: TGCGCCAGCAGCTTGGAGATGGGACAGGGTGTACTTGAAAAACTGTTTTTT
CDR3aa: CASSLEMGQGVLEKLFF

d_gene: .
v_gene: TRBV11-3
abundance: once
j_gene: TRBJ2-3
CDR3nt: TGTGCCAGCAGCCCAATCCGTGGGGGCTTGGGCACAGATACGCAGTATTTT
CDR3aa: CASSPIRGGLGTDTQYF

d_gene: .
v_gene: TRBV15
abundance: .
j_gene: TRBJ1-2
CDR3nt: TGTGCCACCAGCACCGCCCTGGTTACTTATGGCTACACCTTC
CDR3aa: CATSTALVTYGYTF

d_gene: TRBD2
v_gene: TRBV18
abundance: .
j_gene: TRBJ2-1
CDR3nt: TGTGCCAGCTCACCTAGCGGGGGCGAATACAATGAGCAGTTCTTC
CDR3aa: CASSPSGGEYNEQFF